This T cell receptor beta chain was documented in a study of CD8 T cells in ankylosing spondylitis. V was shortened by 2 bases and J by 1 base, with 18 bases between the two germline ends. Germline lookup yields CDR1 MNHEY and CDR2 SVGEGT. The CDR3 is 17 residues long. One entry per CDR3 protein, called by TCRdb with MiXCR from the 5' RACE reads. This table holds roughly 180,000 distinct CDR3 sequences, approximately 10% found once. V is TRBV6-2 or TRBV6-3 and J is TRBJ2-7, with D possibly being TRBD2 (6 bases). The TCR originated in a female donor with ankylosing spondylitis or in good health (not recorded which). Sequenced sample: blood, either unsorted or a sorted T cell fraction (not recorded which). This CDR3 is CASSYEYQNSGSYEQYF. CDR3 DNA sequence: TGTGCCAGCAGTTACGAATATCAGAATAGCGGATCCTACGAGCAGTACTTC.